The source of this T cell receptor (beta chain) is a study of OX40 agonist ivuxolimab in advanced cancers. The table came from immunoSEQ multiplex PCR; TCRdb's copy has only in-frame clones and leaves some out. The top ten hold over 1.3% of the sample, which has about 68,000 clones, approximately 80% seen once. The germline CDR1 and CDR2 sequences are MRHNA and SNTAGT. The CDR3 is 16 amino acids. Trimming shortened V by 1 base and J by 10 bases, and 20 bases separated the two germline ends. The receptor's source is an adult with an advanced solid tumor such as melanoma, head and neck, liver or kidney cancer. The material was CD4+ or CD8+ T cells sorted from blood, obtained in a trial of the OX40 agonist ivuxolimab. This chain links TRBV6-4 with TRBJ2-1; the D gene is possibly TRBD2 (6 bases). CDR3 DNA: TGTGCCAGCAGTGACTTGGGAGGCGGGGTATCTACCGAGCAGTTCTTC. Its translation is CASSDLGGGVSTEQFF.